These 22 T cell receptor beta chains were sequenced from one sample in a study of blood T cell repertoires in COVID-19. Only in-frame clones appear in the TCRdb table, and some are missing; sequencing was by immunoSEQ multiplex PCR. Here the sample spans 70,000 to 95,000 clones, around four fifths being singletons. The sequenced sample was peripheral blood. These receptors all stem from a human donor in a cohort sampled during active COVID-19.

This clone came up a few times. This specimen includes other DNA sequences encoding the same CDR3. This rearrangement joins TRBV12-3 or TRBV12-4 to TRBJ1-2, with D possibly TRBD1 on 5 matching bases. V lost 5 bases to trimming and J lost 8 bases, with 12 bases between them. This CDR3 is 12 amino acids long. CDR3 DNA sequence: TGTGCCAGCAGTGGGGGGGGTCGGGGCTACACCTTC. Translated, it gives CASSGGGRGYTF.

V gene TRBV27 combines with J gene TRBJ2-1; D is possibly TRBD2 (6 bases). Trimming pared 10 bases from V and 4 bases from J, leaving 17 bases between. This CDR3 has 14 residues. Per germline, CDR1 MNHEY and CDR2 SMNVEV (reference sequence). The CDR3 DNA is TGTGCCACCAAGCGGGCGCCTCCTTACAATGAGCAGTTCTTC. Its protein product is CATKRAPPYNEQFF.

This chain connects TRBV5-1 to TRBJ2-2; D unclear. CDR1 is SGHRS and CDR2 is YFSETQ in the germline V gene. The ends were cut back, 0 bases at V and 4 bases at J, with 4 bases in the middle. There are 13 residues in the CDR3. The CDR3 reads CASSLGVTGELFF. For the CDR3, the DNA is TGCGCCAGCAGCTTGGGAGTCACCGGGGAGCTGTTTTTT.

The rearrangement joins TRBV18 to TRBJ2-3, with 7 bases aligning to TRBD1. Germline CDR1 is KGHSH and CDR2 is LQKENI. With 1 base clipped from V and 3 bases from J, the junction kept 7 bases outside the gene matches. This CDR3 comprises 16 residues. The CDR3 region has the DNA TGTGCCAGCTCACCACTGACAGGGTTGGAAACAGATACGCAGTATTTT. As protein: CASSPLTGLETDTQYF. Together with reference TRBV18 and TRBJ2-3, the CDR3 gives the full variable domain: NAGVMQNPRHLVRRRGQEARLRCSPMKGHSHVYWYRQLPEEGLKFMVYLQKENIIDESGMPKERFSAEFPKEGPSILRIQQVVRGDSAAYFCASSPLTGLETDTQYFGPGTRLTVL.

Written as DNA, the CDR3 is TGCGCCAGCAGCTTGGACGGGAACTATGGCTACACCTTC. It encodes CASSLDGNYGYTF. This chain uses TRBV5-1 with TRBJ1-2; D not resolved. V was trimmed by 0 bases and J by 2 bases, leaving 5 bases between them. The CDR3 loop spans 13 amino acids. Germline V gene lookup returns CDR1 SGHRS and CDR2 YFSETQ.

V gene TRBV2 combines with J gene TRBJ2-4; possible D gene TRBD1, 7 bases. Germline values: CDR1 SNHLY, CDR2 FYNNEI. V gave up 8 bases and J gave up 0 bases, with 17 bases separating them. The CDR3 is made up of 16 amino acids. As DNA, the CDR3 is TGTGCCAGCGCAGGGGGACAGCGGGTAGCCAAAAACATTCAGTACTTC. It codes for CASAGGQRVAKNIQYF. Variable domain in full (rest from reference TRBV2 and TRBJ2-4): EPEVTQTPSHQVTQMGQEVILRCVPISNHLYFYWYRQILGQKVEFLVSFYNNEISEKSEIFDDQFSVERPDGSNFTLKIRSTKLEDSAMYFCASAGGQRVAKNIQYFGAGTRLSVL.

This chain uses TRBV19 with TRBJ1-1; 10 nucleotides line up with TRBD1. The CDR3 is 17 residues long. The J segment lost 1 base and the V segment lost 7 bases, leaving 12 bases of the junction unmatched. Per the germline V gene, CDR1 is LNHDA and CDR2 is SQIVND (reference sequence). In DNA form, the CDR3 reads TGTGCCAGTAAGACAGGGGGCGTTAGGCGTGGGAACACTGAAGCTTTCTTT. The encoded protein is CASKTGGVRRGNTEAFF.

The chain couples TRBV7-6 to TRBJ2-6; possible D gene TRBD1, 6 bases. Deletions cut 4 bases from V and 0 bases from J, with 22 bases between. This CDR3 has 20 amino acids. CDR1 is SGHVS, CDR2 FNYEAQ, per germline. The CDR3: CASSYSQGVFTYSGANVLTF. The CDR3 DNA sequence: TGTGCCAGCAGCTACTCACAGGGCGTATTCACCTACTCTGGGGCCAACGTCCTGACTTTC.

Only one count was recorded for this clone. The CDR3 region is CASSAKGGMSKYF. The DNA of the CDR3 is TGTGCCAGCAGTGCTAAGGGAGGCATGAGTAAGTACTTC. The rearrangement uses TRBV25-1 and TRBJ2-7, with D perhaps TRBD2 (6 bases). Trimming removed 4 bases at V and 11 bases at J, with 18 bases between. The CDR3 has 13 residues. The germline V gene encodes CDR1 MGHDK and CDR2 SYGVNS.

This clone was seen a few times. The chain combines TRBV7-2 with TRBJ2-2, with 9 bases that match TRBD2. CDR3 length: 16 residues. V was clipped by 3 bases and J by 2 bases; unmatched bases: 4. Germline V gene sequence: CDR1 SGHTA, CDR2 FQGNSA. CDR3 protein: CASSFGGRGNTGELFF. In DNA, the CDR3 is TGTGCCAGCAGCTTCGGCGGGAGGGGAAACACCGGGGAGCTGTTTTTT.

The rearrangement joins TRBV11-1 to TRBJ2-3; 7 positions agree with TRBD2. Unmatched junction bases numbered 4, after V lost 0 bases and J lost 4 bases. The CDR3 runs 15 residues. Germline CDR1 reads SGHAT; CDR2 reads FQDESV (reference sequence). The CDR3 is CASSLAGGFADTQYF. As DNA, the CDR3 is TGTGCCAGCAGCTTAGCGGGGGGGTTTGCAGATACGCAGTATTTT.

The chain uses TRBV6-6 and TRBJ1-6, with 7 bases matching TRBD1. The CDR3 runs to 13 residues. Germline CDR1 is MNHNY and CDR2 is SVGAGI (reference sequence). V was pared by 7 bases and J by 8 bases, with 5 bases of the junction left unmatched. In DNA, the CDR3 is TGTGCCAGCAAAGGGGGCTGGGATTCACCCCTCCACTTT. This encodes CASKGGWDSPLHF.

The rearrangement joins TRBV3-1 (or the pseudogene TRBV3-2) to TRBJ2-3; 7 bases map to TRBD1. This CDR3 comprises 15 residues. Losses at the gene ends were 1 base for V and 3 bases for J; bases not matched to a gene: 4. The germline gives CDR1 LGHDT, CDR2 YNNKEL (reference sequence). CDR3 protein: CASSQGQGETDTQYF. The CDR3 DNA follows: TGTGCCAGCAGCCAAGGGCAGGGGGAAACAGATACGCAGTATTTT.

CDR3 nucleotides: TGTGCCTGGTCCCGCCCGGGTTTGAACACCGGGGAGCTGTTTTTT. Translation gives CAWSRPGLNTGELFF. This sequence joins TRBV30 and TRBJ2-2; D unresolved. Germline CDR1 is GTSNPN and CDR2 is SVGIG (reference sequence). The CDR3 is 15 residues long. Trimming shortened V by 5 bases and J by 1 base, and 14 bases separated the two germline ends. The complete variable domain, with remaining parts taken from reference TRBV30 and TRBJ2-2, reads SQTIHQWPATLVQPVGSPLSLECTVEGTSNPNLYWYRQAAGRGLQLLFYSVGIGQISSEVPQNLSASRPQDRQFILSSKKLLLSDSGFYLCAWSRPGLNTGELFFGEGSRLTVL.

This clone was seen a few times. The chain uses TRBV7-2 and TRBJ2-6, with D unclear. There are 17 residues in the CDR3. Germline V gene sequence: CDR1 SGHTA, CDR2 FQGNSA. The V gene lost 5 bases and the J gene lost 0 bases, with 14 bases spanning the gap. CDR3 in amino acids: CASSGRVITSGANVLTF. CDR3 in DNA: TGTGCCAGCAGCGGCCGGGTCATAACCTCTGGGGCCAACGTCCTGACTTTC.

This chain connects TRBV14 to TRBJ1-3, with D perhaps TRBD1 (5 bases). This CDR3 has 16 amino acids. Trimming removed 1 base from V and 0 bases from J, with 10 bases in between. Germline-derived CDR1 and CDR2 are SGHDN and FVKESK. The CDR3 spells CASSQVDSLSGNTIYF. The CDR3 DNA sequence: TGTGCCAGCAGCCAAGTTGACAGTCTCTCTGGAAACACCATATATTTT.

This clone came up a few times. The chain has TRBV5-1 and TRBJ1-6; D possibly corresponds to TRBD1 (6 bases). Trimming took 4 bases from V and 9 from J, leaving 14 bases between them. The CDR3 loop spans 14 amino acids. CDR1 is SGHRS and CDR2 is YFSETQ in the germline V gene. CDR3 nucleotide sequence: TGCGCCAGCAGCGCCGGGACATCCTCTTCACCCCTCCACTTT. Its translation: CASSAGTSSSPLHF.

V gene TRBV28 combines with J gene TRBJ2-1, with D perhaps TRBD1 (6 bases). V lost 4 bases and J lost 7, with 14 bases in between. From germline, CDR1 is MDHEN and CDR2 SYDVKM. CDR3 length equals 14 residues. DNA of the CDR3: TGTGCCAGCAGTTCCCACTCCAGGGGAAATGAGCAGTTCTTC. This codes for CASSSHSRGNEQFF.

This clone showed up just a few times. The chain is built from TRBV28 and TRBJ1-5; D is perhaps TRBD1 (5 bases). The CDR3 runs 13 residues. Trimming removed 5 bases from V and 4 bases from J, with 9 bases in between. CDR1 is MDHEN, CDR2 SYDVKM, per germline. CDR3 nucleotides: TGTGCCAGCAGTCGGACACTGAATCAGCCCCAGCATTTT. This sequence encodes CASSRTLNQPQHF.

This clone was observed a few times. CDR3 nucleotide sequence: TGTGCCAGCAGCCACACAGCCCCGAACACTGAAGCTTTCTTT. Encoded protein: CASSHTAPNTEAFF. This chain connects TRBV2 to TRBJ1-1; D gene ambiguous. Germline V gene sequence: CDR1 SNHLY, CDR2 FYNNEI. This CDR3 is built from 14 residues. V was shortened by 6 bases and J by 1 base, with 12 bases between the two germline ends. Full variable domain (outside the CDR3, taken from reference TRBV2 and TRBJ1-1): EPEVTQTPSHQVTQMGQEVILRCVPISNHLYFYWYRQILGQKVEFLVSFYNNEISEKSEIFDDQFSVERPDGSNFTLKIRSTKLEDSAMYFCASSHTAPNTEAFFGQGTRLTVV.

The J gene is TRBJ1-5, the V gene TRBV10-3; 10 bases are a match to TRBD1. Trimming removed 3 bases from V and 5 bases from J; junction bases left unmatched: 4. From germline, CDR1 is ENHRY and CDR2 SYGVKD. This CDR3 spans 15 amino acids. CDR3 protein: CAISDSDRGYQPQHF. CDR3 nucleotides: TGTGCCATCAGTGATTCGGACAGGGGGTATCAGCCCCAGCATTTT.

CDR3 sequence reads: CASSPRTGGMKKLFF. The CDR3 DNA reads TGTGCCAGCAGCCCGAGGACAGGGGGCATGAAAAAACTGTTTTTT. V and J are TRBV5-5 and TRBJ1-4; 11 positions agree with TRBD1. Germline CDR1 and CDR2: SGHKS and YYEKEE (reference sequence). The CDR3 contains 15 residues. The V gene end was trimmed by 4 bases and the J gene end by 9 bases; junction bases not matched to a gene: 8.